This TCR beta chain was observed in a study of fetal regulatory T cell absence and autoimmunity (dated by TCRdb to 2016 to 2017). Concerning the study at large: The IPEX patients showed exocrine pancreas autoimmunity in the absence of clinical diabetes.

Genomic DNA obtained from frozen pancreas tissue was processed for repertoire sequencing. The DNeasy Blood and Tissue Kit was used to extract 2-3 ug of genomic DNA from either umbilical cord blood or frozen pancreas. The paper's findings and limits, for the study overall: Cord blood and pancreas had broadly similar TRB gene family usage, resembling published neonatal and adult repertoires. The oligoclonal enrichment was interpreted as supporting antigen-driven autoimmunity in the pancreas before birth in IPEX syndrome. The TCR compartment showed significant oligoclonal enrichment in pancreas versus cord blood, with some top clones over 80-fold enriched.

Taken from cysteine to phenylalanine, the CDR3 has 16 residues. Only the CDR3 DNA is retained, 48 bases long and in frame from the first base. Between the V and J ends, shortened by 1 base and 1 base respectively, the junction contains 11 bases. As encoded in the germline V gene (reference sequence), CDR1 is MNHEY while CDR2 is SMNVEV. TCRbeta CDR3 regions were amplified and barcoded by two-step multiplex PCR on the immunoSEQ human TCRbeta survey platform. Libraries were sequenced on Illumina instruments, with IgH sequenced in parallel from the same samples. The authors processed their data as follows. To remove PCR and sequencing errors, raw reads were filtered against the IMGT V, D, J definitions and then binned using a nearest-neighbor algorithm. Clones were defined by identical nucleotide sequence; differential abundance between tissues used per-clone Fisher exact tests with pFDR threshold p<0.01. Clones whose frequencies were too low for statistical inference were excluded by a minimum inclusion filter of 10 in either sample. The immunoSEQ Analyzer was used for pairwise clonal comparisons, and IMGT tools were used to assess gene family usage. TCRdb's version of the immuneACCESS table is confined to in-frame rearrangements and falls short of the full clone set. An unresolved V gene accounts for under half of the shortfall where checked; the remainder is of unknown origin. V and J calls and clone size are copied from that table; D and trimming were computed from the DNA. Within this sample are some 87,000 clones, with about two thirds of them counted one time only. The ten largest clonotypes hold just under 2% of the sample.

Remarks on this clone: Its recognized antigen is unknown. No base-level quality is on record; no much larger clone is a single base apart.

The sequence derives from a male donor with IPEX syndrome. Input material: pancreas tissue. This receptor chain uses TRBV27 and TRBJ2-4; confidence is insufficient to name the D gene. The CDR3 region has the sequence CASSLFPAWAKNIQYF. The DNA sequence is as follows: TGTGCCAGCAGTTTATTTCCAGCGTGGGCCAAAAACATTCAGTACTTC.